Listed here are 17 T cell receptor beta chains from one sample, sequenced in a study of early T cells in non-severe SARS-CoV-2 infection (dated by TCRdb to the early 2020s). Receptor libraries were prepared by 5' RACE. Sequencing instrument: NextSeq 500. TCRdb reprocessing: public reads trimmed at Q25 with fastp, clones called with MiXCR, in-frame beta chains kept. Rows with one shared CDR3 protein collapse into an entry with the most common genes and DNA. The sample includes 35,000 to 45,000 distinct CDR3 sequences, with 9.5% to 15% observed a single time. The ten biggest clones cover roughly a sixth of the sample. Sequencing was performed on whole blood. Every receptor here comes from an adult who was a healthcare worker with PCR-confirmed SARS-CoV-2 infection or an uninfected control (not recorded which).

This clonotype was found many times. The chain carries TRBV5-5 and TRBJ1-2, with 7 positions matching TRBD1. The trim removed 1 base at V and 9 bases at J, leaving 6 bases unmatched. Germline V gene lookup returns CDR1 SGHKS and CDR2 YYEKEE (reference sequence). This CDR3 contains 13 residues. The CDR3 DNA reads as TGTGCCAGCAGCTTGCAGTCAGGGGGGAGCTACACCTTC. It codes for CASSLQSGGSYTF.

The CDR3 nucleotides read TGTGCCATCAGACAGACAGTGATGGATGGCTACACCTTC. Amino acid sequence: CAIRQTVMDGYTF. This chain links TRBV10-3 with TRBJ1-2; tentative D call: TRBD1 (5 bases). The germline V gene has CDR1 ENHRY and CDR2 SYGVKD. V was clipped by 6 bases and J by 6 bases, with 14 bases between them. This CDR3 spans 13 amino acids.

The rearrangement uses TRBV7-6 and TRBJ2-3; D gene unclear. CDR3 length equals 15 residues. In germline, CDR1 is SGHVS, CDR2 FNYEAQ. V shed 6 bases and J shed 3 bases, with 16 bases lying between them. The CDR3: CASSHNPQTTDTQYF. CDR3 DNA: TGTGCCAGCAGTCATAACCCCCAGACAACAGATACGCAGTATTTT.

The CDR3 coding sequence is TGTGCCAGCAGTGACTCTTTGGGGGGAACCGGGGAGCTGTTTTTT. Its protein is CASSDSLGGTGELFF. J is TRBJ2-2 and V is TRBV6-4, with D tentatively TRBD2 (6 bases). V lost 0 bases and J lost 5, with 10 bases in between. The CDR3 runs to 15 residues. Germline CDR1 reads MRHNA; CDR2 reads SNTAGT.

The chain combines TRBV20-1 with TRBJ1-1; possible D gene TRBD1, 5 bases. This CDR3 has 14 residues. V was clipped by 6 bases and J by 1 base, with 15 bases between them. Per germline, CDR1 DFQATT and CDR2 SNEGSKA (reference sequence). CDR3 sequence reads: CSARGDFGNTEAFF. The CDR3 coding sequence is TGCAGTGCCCGAGGGGATTTTGGGAACACTGAAGCTTTCTTT.

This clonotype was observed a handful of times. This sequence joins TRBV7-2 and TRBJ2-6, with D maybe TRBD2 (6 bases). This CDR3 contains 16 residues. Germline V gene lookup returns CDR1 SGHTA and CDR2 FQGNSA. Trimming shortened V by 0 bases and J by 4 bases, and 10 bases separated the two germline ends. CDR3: CASSLAGGVGANVLTF. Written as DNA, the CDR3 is TGTGCCAGCAGCTTAGCAGGAGGGGTAGGGGCCAACGTCCTGACTTTC.

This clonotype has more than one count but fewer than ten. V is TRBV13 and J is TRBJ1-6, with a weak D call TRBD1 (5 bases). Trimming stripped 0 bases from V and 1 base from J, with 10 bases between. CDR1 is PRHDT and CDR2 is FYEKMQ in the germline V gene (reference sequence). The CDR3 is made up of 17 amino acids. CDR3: CASSLGGWGSYNSPLHF. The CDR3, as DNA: TGTGCCAGCAGCTTAGGGGGCTGGGGGTCCTATAATTCACCCCTCCACTTT.

DNA of the CDR3: TGCAGCACATCCGAACAGTCGAACACTGAAGCTTTCTTT. Translation gives CSTSEQSNTEAFF. The chain couples TRBV29-1 to TRBJ1-1, with D uncertain. This CDR3 region has 13 residues. The V gene lost 8 bases and the J gene lost 1 base, with 14 bases spanning the gap. CDR1 SQVTM and CDR2 ANQGSEA come from the germline V gene. The full variable domain, completed using reference TRBV29-1 and TRBJ1-1, is SAVISQKPSRDICQRGTSLTIQCQVDSQVTMMFWYRQQPGQSLTLIATANQGSEATYESGFVIDKFPISRPNLTFSTLTVSNMSPEDSSIYLCSTSEQSNTEAFFGQGTRLTVV.

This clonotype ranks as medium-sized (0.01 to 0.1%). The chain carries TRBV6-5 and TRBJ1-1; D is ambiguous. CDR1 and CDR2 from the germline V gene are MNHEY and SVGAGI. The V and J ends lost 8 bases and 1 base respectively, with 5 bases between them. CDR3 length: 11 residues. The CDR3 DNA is TGTGCCAGCTCGAAGAACACTGAAGCTTTCTTT. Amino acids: CASSKNTEAFF.

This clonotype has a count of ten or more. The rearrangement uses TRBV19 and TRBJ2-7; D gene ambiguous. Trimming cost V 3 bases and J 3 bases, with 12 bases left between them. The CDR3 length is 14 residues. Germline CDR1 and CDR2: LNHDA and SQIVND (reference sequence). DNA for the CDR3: TGTGCCAGTAGTATTTCTGGAAAAGTCTACGAGCAGTACTTC. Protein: CASSISGKVYEQYF.

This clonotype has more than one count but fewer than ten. CDR3 protein: CSARDLGRRYNEQFF. CDR3 sequence (DNA): TGCAGTGCTAGAGATTTGGGGAGACGGTACAATGAGCAGTTCTTC. This chain uses TRBV20-1 with TRBJ2-1; D perhaps matches TRBD2 (5 bases). The V end was cut by 0 bases, the J end by 4 bases, with 13 bases between. Germline V lookup: CDR1 DFQATT, CDR2 SNEGSKA (reference sequence). The CDR3 has 15 residues.

CDR3: CASSVRGQNIQYF. CDR3 in DNA: TGCGCCAGCAGTGTACGGGGACAAAACATTCAGTACTTC. The chain uses TRBV10-2 and TRBJ2-4; tentatively, D is TRBD1 or TRBD2 (5 bases each). The CDR3 is 13 residues long. Germline V gene sequence: CDR1 WSHSY, CDR2 SAAADI. V lost 4 bases and J lost 5, with 9 bases in between.

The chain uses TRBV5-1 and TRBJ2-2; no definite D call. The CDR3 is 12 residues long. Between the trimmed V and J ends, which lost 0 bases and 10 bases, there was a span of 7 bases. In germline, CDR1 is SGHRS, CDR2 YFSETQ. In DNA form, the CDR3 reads TGCGCCAGCAGCTTGGATAGGGAGGAGCTGTTTTTT. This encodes CASSLDREELFF.

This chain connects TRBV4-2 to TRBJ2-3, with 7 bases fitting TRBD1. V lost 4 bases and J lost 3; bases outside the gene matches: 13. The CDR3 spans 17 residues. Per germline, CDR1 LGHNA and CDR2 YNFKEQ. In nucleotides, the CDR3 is TGTGCCAGCAGCCTAAGCCAAGGGGGCGTGGGTACAGATACGCAGTATTTT. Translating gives CASSLSQGGVGTDTQYF.

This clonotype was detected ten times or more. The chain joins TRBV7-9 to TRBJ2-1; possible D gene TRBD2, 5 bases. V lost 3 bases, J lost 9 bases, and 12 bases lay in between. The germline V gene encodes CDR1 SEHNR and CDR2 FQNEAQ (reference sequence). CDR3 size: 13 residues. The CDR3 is CASSFGLGGEQFF. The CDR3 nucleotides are TGTGCCAGCAGCTTCGGACTCGGCGGTGAGCAGTTCTTC.

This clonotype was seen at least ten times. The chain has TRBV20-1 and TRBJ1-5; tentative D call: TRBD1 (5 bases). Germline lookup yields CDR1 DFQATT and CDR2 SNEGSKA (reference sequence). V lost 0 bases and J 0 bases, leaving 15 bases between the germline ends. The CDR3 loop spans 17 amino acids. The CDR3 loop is CSARDPAPQGSNQPQHF. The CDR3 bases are TGCAGTGCTAGAGACCCAGCCCCTCAGGGTAGCAATCAGCCCCAGCATTTT.

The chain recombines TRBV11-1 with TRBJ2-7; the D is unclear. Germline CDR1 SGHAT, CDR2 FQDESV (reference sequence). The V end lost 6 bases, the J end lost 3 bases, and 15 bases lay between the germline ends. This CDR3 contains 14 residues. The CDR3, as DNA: TGTGCCAGCAGTTTAATAGGTGGTGGCTACGAGCAGTACTTC. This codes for CASSLIGGGYEQYF.